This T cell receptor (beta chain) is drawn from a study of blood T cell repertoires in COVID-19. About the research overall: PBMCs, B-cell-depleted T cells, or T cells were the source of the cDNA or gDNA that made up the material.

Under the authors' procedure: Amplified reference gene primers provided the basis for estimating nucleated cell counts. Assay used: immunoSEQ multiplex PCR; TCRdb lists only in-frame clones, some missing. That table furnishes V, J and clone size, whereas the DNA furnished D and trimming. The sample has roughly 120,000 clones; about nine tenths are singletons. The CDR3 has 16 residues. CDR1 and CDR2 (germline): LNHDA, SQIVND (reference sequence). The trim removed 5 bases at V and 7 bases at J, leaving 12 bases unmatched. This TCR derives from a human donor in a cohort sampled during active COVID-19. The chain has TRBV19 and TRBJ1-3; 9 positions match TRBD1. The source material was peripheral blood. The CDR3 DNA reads TGTGCCAGTAGTTTACCGGGACAGGGCTTTCGTAACACCATATATTTT. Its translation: CASSLPGQGFRNTIYF.